The clone carrying this T cell receptor (beta chain) has just a few counts. This record belongs to a study of T cells after yellow fever vaccination. Template switching by 5'RACE produced TCR cDNA, adding a universal primer site and UMIs. TCRdb re-analysed the 5' RACE reads in MiXCR, keeping a single row per CDR3 protein. Counted here are tens of thousands of distinct CDR3 sequences, approximately 6.9% occurring once; the ten biggest clones make up around 44%. The germline V gene has CDR1 LGHNA and CDR2 YSLEER. V was clipped by 0 bases and J by 0 bases, with 15 bases between them. The length of the CDR3 is 18 residues.

V is TRBV4-3 and J is TRBJ2-1; D unresolved. The sequencing used CD8+ T cells sorted from PBMCs, collected on the day of the first yellow fever vaccination. The TCR comes from a man in his late teens or twenties who received the YFV17D yellow fever vaccine. CDR3 DNA sequence: TGCGCCAGCAGCCAAGAGAAAGGCCAGGTGTACTCCTACAATGAGCAGTTCTTC. Translating it yields CASSQEKGQVYSYNEQFF.